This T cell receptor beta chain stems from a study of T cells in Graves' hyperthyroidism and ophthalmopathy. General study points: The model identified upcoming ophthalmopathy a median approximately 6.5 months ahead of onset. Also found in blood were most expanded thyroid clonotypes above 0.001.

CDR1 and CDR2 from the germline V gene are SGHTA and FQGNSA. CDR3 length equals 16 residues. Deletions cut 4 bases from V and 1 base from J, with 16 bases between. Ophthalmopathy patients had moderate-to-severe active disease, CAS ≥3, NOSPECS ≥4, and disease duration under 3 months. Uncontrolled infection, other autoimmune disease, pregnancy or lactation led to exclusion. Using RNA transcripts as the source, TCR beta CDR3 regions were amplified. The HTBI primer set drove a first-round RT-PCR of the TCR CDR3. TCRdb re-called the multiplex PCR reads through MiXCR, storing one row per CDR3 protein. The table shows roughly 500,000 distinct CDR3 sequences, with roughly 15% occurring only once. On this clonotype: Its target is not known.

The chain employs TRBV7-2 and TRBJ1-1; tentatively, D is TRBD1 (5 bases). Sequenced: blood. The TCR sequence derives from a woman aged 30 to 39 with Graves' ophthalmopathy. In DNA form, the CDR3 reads TGTGCCAGCAGCTCCCCCAGGGTGGTATGGAACACTGAAGCTTTCTTT. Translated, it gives CASSSPRVVWNTEAFF.